A selection of T cell receptor beta chains follows, all from one sample in a study of metastatic and nonmetastatic thyroid tumors. MiXCR re-clonotyped the PCR reads for TCRdb. The repertoire holds approximately 17,000 clones, with roughly 17% as singletons. Sample: blood. These receptors all come from a male donor with papillary thyroid cancer or a benign thyroid nodule (not recorded which). Some clones in this sample may be carry-over from other donors' samples. Each CDR3 is given with its conserved first and last residue. The D gene is left open where the match is weak. Clone sizes are given selectively: once, few, many, or a class where the clone is expanded.

cdr3_aa: CASSSGQVGHNEQFF; cdr3_nt: TGTGCCAGCAGTTCGGGACAGGTGGGCCACAATGAGCAGTTCTTC; clone_size: many; d_call: TRBD1; j_call: TRBJ2-1; v_call: TRBV28
cdr3_aa: CASSPGRYNSPLHF; cdr3_nt: TGTGCCAGCAGTCCAGGACGCTATAATTCACCCCTCCACTTT; clone_size: medium-sized; d_call: -; j_call: TRBJ1-6; v_call: TRBV6-1
cdr3_aa: CASSRALDNYGYTF; cdr3_nt: TGTGCCAGCAGCCGGGCGCTTGACAACTATGGCTACACCTTC; clone_size: -; d_call: -; j_call: TRBJ1-2; v_call: TRBV3-1
cdr3_aa: CASSAGGWCSQETQYF; cdr3_nt: TGTGCCAGCAGCGCGGGCGGGTGGTGTAGTCAAGAGACCCAGTACTTC; clone_size: few; d_call: -; j_call: TRBJ2-5; v_call: TRBV6-5
cdr3_aa: CASSPPGNQETQYF; cdr3_nt: TGTGCCAGCAGTCCTCCGGGGAACCAAGAGACCCAGTACTTC; clone_size: many; d_call: -; j_call: TRBJ2-5; v_call: TRBV3-1
cdr3_aa: CATRQGLVVYGYTF; cdr3_nt: TGTGCCACCCGACAGGGCCTAGTGGTATATGGCTACACCTTC; clone_size: many; d_call: TRBD1; j_call: TRBJ1-2; v_call: TRBV6-1
cdr3_aa: CASSEQGNTGELFF; cdr3_nt: TGTGCCAGCAGCGAACAGGGGAACACCGGGGAGCTGTTTTTT; clone_size: once; d_call: -; j_call: TRBJ2-2; v_call: TRBV7-9
cdr3_aa: CASSYQAGESSTDTQYF; cdr3_nt: TGTGCCAGCAGCTATCAAGCGGGAGAGAGCAGCACAGATACGCAGTATTTT; clone_size: many; d_call: TRBD2; j_call: TRBJ2-3; v_call: TRBV13
cdr3_aa: CASSYRDRGLNTEAFF; cdr3_nt: TGTGCCAGCAGCTACCGGGACAGGGGGCTAAACACTGAAGCTTTCTTT; clone_size: medium-sized; d_call: TRBD1; j_call: TRBJ1-1; v_call: TRBV11-1
cdr3_aa: CASRSLAGETDTQYF; cdr3_nt: TGTGCCAGCAGATCATTAGCGGGGGAGACAGATACGCAGTATTTT; clone_size: many; d_call: TRBD2; j_call: TRBJ2-3; v_call: TRBV6-1
cdr3_aa: CASSQPPGVYEQYF; cdr3_nt: TGTGCCAGCAGTCAGCCCCCGGGCGTCTACGAGCAGTACTTC; clone_size: many; d_call: -; j_call: TRBJ2-7; v_call: TRBV6-2/TRBV6-3
cdr3_aa: CAWRNTGELFF; cdr3_nt: TGTGCCTGGAGGAACACCGGGGAGCTGTTTTTT; clone_size: many; d_call: -; j_call: TRBJ2-2; v_call: TRBV30
cdr3_aa: CASSGQGSIHQPQHF; cdr3_nt: TGTGCCAGCAGCGGACAGGGGTCCATCCATCAGCCCCAGCATTTT; clone_size: many; d_call: TRBD1; j_call: TRBJ1-5; v_call: TRBV7-2
cdr3_aa: CASSSGGWETQYF; cdr3_nt: TGTGCCAGCAGTTCTGGGGGATGGGAGACCCAGTACTTC; clone_size: many; d_call: -; j_call: TRBJ2-5; v_call: TRBV28
cdr3_aa: CASSRGTGPIGGYTF; cdr3_nt: TGTGCCAGCAGCAGAGGGACAGGGCCCATTGGTGGCTACACCTTC; clone_size: many; d_call: TRBD1; j_call: TRBJ1-2; v_call: TRBV7-2
cdr3_aa: CATQGTAGNEQYF; cdr3_nt: TGTGCCACCCAAGGGACTGCTGGCAACGAGCAGTACTTC; clone_size: many; d_call: -; j_call: TRBJ2-7; v_call: TRBV24-1
cdr3_aa: CASSPNSGNTIYF; cdr3_nt: TGTGCCAGCAGTCCCAACTCTGGAAACACCATATATTTT; clone_size: many; d_call: -; j_call: TRBJ1-3; v_call: TRBV27
cdr3_aa: CSADDTGGVSDTQYF; cdr3_nt: TGCAGTGCCGACGACACAGGTGGGGTTTCAGATACGCAGTATTTT; clone_size: -; d_call: -; j_call: TRBJ2-3; v_call: TRBV20-1
cdr3_aa: CASSLYSRWGSPGTDTQYF; cdr3_nt: TGTGCCAGCAGTTTATACTCCAGGTGGGGGTCCCCAGGCACAGATACGCAGTATTTT; clone_size: many; d_call: -; j_call: TRBJ2-3; v_call: TRBV28
cdr3_aa: CASSFSAGGPAGEQFF; cdr3_nt: TGTGCCAGCAGTTTCTCGGCGGGAGGGCCCGCCGGTGAGCAGTTCTTC; clone_size: medium-sized; d_call: TRBD2; j_call: TRBJ2-1; v_call: TRBV28
cdr3_aa: CASSLVQVNTEAFF; cdr3_nt: TGTGCCAGCAGCTTGGTCCAGGTGAACACTGAAGCTTTCTTT; clone_size: many; d_call: -; j_call: TRBJ1-1; v_call: TRBV5-6
cdr3_aa: CASSDSGVDRASYEQYF; cdr3_nt: TGTGCCAGCAGTGACTCGGGGGTGGACAGGGCTTCCTACGAGCAGTACTTC; clone_size: -; d_call: TRBD1; j_call: TRBJ2-7; v_call: TRBV6-4
cdr3_aa: CATRDTSGRAFEQFF; cdr3_nt: TGTGCCACCAGGGATACTAGCGGGAGGGCCTTTGAGCAGTTCTTC; clone_size: many; d_call: TRBD2; j_call: TRBJ2-1; v_call: TRBV24-1
cdr3_aa: CASSALLGQGGNEQFF; cdr3_nt: TGTGCCAGCAGCGCTCTTTTGGGACAGGGGGGAAATGAGCAGTTCTTC; clone_size: many; d_call: TRBD1; j_call: TRBJ2-1; v_call: TRBV6-2/TRBV6-3
cdr3_aa: CSAIGGGFGETQYF; cdr3_nt: TGCAGTGCGATCGGGGGCGGATTTGGGGAGACCCAGTACTTC; clone_size: many; d_call: -; j_call: TRBJ2-5; v_call: TRBV20-1
cdr3_aa: CASSFSESTDTQYF; cdr3_nt: TGTGCCAGCAGCTTCAGCGAAAGCACAGATACGCAGTATTTT; clone_size: many; d_call: -; j_call: TRBJ2-3; v_call: TRBV5-4
cdr3_aa: CASSKNRGIYGYTF; cdr3_nt: TGTGCCAGCAGCAAAAACAGGGGGATCTATGGCTACACCTTC; clone_size: -; d_call: TRBD1; j_call: TRBJ1-2; v_call: TRBV7-2